This T cell receptor beta chain appears in the sequencing data of a study of blood T cell repertoires in COVID-19. Overall study context: The analysed material was cDNA or gDNA that came from T cells, B-cell-depleted T cells, or PBMCs.

Authors' methods: By means of reference gene primer amplification, nucleated cell counts were estimated. Some clones are missing from TCRdb's copy, which holds only in-frame ones; the method was immunoSEQ multiplex PCR. V and J calls and clone size are as listed in that table; D and trimming were resolved from the DNA. The sample includes around 700,000 clones, around 90% of them seen just once. Trimming removed 8 bases at V and 4 bases at J, with 17 bases between. The germline V gene encodes CDR1 SNHLY and CDR2 FYNNEI. The length of the CDR3 is 14 residues. The TCR sequence derives from a woman between 18 and 29 years old with acute or convalescent COVID-19. Material: peripheral blood. This chain links TRBV2 with TRBJ1-2; weak D call: TRBD1 (5 bases). In DNA form, the CDR3 reads TGTGCCAGCCAGAGGCAGGACACGGGCTATGGCTACACCTTC. Protein: CASQRQDTGYGYTF.